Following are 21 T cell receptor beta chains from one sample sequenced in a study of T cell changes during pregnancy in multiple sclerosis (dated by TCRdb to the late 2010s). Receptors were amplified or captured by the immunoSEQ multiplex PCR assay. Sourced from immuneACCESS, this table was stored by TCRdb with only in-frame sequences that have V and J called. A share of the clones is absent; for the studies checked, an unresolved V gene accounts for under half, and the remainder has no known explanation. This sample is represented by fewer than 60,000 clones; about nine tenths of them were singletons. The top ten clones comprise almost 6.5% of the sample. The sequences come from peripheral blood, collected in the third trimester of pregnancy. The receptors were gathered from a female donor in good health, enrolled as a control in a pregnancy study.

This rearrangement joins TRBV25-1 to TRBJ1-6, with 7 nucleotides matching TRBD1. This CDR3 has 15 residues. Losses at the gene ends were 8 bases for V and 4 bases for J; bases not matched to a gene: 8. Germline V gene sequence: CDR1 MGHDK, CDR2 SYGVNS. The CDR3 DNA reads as TGTGCCAGCGGGGCAGGGGGGATTTATAATTCACCCCTCCACTTT. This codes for CASGAGGIYNSPLHF.

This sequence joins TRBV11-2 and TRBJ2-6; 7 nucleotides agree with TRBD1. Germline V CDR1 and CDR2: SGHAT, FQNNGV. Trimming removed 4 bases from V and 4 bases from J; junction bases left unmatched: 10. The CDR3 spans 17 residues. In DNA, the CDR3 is TGTGCCAGCAGCTACTATCTGACAGGGCGCGGGGCCAACGTCCTGACTTTC. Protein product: CASSYYLTGRGANVLTF.

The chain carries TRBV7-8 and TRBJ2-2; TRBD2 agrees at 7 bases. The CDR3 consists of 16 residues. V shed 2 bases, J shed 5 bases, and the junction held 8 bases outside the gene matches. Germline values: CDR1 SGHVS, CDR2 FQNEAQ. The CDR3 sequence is CASSLRPGGSTGELFF. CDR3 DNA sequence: TGTGCCAGCAGCTTAAGACCCGGGGGGTCGACCGGGGAGCTGTTTTTT.

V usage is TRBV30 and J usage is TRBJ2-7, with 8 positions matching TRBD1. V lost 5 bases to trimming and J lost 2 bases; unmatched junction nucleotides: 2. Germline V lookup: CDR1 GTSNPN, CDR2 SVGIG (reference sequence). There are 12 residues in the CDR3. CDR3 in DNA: TGTGCCTGGGGCAGGGGGCCCTACGAGCAGTACTTC. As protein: CAWGRGPYEQYF.

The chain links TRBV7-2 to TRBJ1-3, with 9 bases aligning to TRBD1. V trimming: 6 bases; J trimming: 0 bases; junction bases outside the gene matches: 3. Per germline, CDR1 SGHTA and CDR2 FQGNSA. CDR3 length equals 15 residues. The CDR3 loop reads CASRRTGASGNTIYF. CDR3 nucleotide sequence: TGTGCCAGCAGAAGGACAGGGGCCTCTGGAAACACCATATATTTT.

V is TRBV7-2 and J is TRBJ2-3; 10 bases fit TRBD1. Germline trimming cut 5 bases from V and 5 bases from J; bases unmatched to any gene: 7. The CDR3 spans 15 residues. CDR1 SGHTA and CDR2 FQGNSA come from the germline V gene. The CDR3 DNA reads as TGTGCCAGCAGCGTCCGGGACAGGGGCGGAGATACGCAGTATTTT. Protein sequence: CASSVRDRGGDTQYF.

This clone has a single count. The CDR3 DNA follows: TGCGCCAGCAGCGTTGGACAGGGGGCCTACAATGAGCAGTTCTTC. Residues: CASSVGQGAYNEQFF. The chain combines TRBV5-1 with TRBJ2-1; 10 positions match TRBD1. V lost 4 bases to trimming and J lost 2 bases; unmatched junction nucleotides: 3. Germline assignment: CDR1 SGHRS and CDR2 YFSETQ. The CDR3 has 15 amino acids.

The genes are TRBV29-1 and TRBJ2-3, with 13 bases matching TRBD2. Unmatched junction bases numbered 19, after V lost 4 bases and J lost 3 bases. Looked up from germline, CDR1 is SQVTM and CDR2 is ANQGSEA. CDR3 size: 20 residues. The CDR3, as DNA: TGCAGCGTTGTATTTGGTACTAGCGGGGGGGCCGGGTTCGGTACAGATACGCAGTATTTT. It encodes CSVVFGTSGGAGFGTDTQYF.

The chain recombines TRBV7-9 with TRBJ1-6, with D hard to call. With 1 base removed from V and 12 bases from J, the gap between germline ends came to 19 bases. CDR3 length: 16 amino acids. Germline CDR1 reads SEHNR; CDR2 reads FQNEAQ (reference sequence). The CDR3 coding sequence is TGTGCCAGCAGCTTAGGTAGTACCGTGAATCCGAGACCCCTCCACTTT. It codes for CASSLGSTVNPRPLHF.

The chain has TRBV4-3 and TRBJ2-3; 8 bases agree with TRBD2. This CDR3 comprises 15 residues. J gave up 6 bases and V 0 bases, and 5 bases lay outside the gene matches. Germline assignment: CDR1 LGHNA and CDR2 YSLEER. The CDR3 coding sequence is TGCGCCAGCAGCCAAGATGGGACGGGGGGGGATACGCAGTATTTT. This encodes CASSQDGTGGDTQYF.

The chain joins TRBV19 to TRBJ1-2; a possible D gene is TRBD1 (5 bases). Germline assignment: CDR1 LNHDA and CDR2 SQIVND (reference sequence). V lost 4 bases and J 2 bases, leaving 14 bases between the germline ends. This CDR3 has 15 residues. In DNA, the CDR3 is TGTGCCAGTAGTACCCGCCAGGGCCAAAACTATGGCTACACCTTC. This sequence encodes CASSTRQGQNYGYTF.

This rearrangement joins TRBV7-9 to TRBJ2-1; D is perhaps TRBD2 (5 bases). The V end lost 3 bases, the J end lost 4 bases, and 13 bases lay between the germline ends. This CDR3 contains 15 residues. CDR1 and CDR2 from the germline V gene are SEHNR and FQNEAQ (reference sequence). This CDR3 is CASSFDGMLYNEQFF. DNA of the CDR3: TGTGCCAGCAGCTTCGACGGGATGCTTTACAATGAGCAGTTCTTC.

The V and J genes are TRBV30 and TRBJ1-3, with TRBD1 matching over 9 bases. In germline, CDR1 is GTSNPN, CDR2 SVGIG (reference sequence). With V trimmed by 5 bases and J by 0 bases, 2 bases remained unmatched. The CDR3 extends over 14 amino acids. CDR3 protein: CAWGDRDSGNTIYF. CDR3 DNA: TGTGCCTGGGGGGACAGGGACTCTGGAAACACCATATATTTT.

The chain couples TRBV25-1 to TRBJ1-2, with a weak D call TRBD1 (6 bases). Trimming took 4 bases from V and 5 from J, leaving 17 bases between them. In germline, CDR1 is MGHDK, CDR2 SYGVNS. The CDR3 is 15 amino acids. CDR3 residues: CASSAAPTGRYGYTF. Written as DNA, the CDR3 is TGTGCCAGCAGTGCCGCCCCTACAGGGCGGTATGGCTACACCTTC.

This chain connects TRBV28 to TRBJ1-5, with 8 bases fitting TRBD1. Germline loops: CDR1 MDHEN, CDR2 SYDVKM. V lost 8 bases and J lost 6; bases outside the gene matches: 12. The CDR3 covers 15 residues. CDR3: CASGQLGTGLQPQHF. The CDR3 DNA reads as TGTGCCAGCGGCCAACTCGGGACAGGCCTTCAGCCCCAGCATTTT.

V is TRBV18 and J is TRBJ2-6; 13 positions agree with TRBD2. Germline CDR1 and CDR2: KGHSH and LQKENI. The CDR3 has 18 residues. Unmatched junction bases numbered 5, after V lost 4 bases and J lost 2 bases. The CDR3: CASSLVLAGGTGANVLTF. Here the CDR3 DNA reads TGTGCCAGCTCACTTGTACTAGCGGGGGGGACTGGGGCCAACGTCCTGACTTTC.

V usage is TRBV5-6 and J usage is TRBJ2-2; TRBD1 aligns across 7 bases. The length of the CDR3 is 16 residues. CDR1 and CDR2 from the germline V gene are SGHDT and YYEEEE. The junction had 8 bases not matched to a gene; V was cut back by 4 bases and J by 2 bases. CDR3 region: CASSPFGTDNTGELFF. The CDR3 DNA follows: TGTGCCAGCAGCCCGTTCGGGACAGACAACACCGGGGAGCTGTTTTTT.

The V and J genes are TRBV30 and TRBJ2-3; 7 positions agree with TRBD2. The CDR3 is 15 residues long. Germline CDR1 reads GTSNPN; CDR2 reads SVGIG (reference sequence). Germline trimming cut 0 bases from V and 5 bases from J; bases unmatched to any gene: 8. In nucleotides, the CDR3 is TGTGCCTGGAGTGTAGCGGGGCGGGAACAAGATACGCAGTATTTT. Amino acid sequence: CAWSVAGREQDTQYF.

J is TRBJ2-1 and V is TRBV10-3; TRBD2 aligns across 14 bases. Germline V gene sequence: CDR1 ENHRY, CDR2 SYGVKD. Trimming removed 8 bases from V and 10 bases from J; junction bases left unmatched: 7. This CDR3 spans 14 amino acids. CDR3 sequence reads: CAILGTSGSNEQFF. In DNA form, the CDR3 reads TGTGCCATCCTGGGGACTAGCGGGAGTAACGAGCAGTTCTTC.

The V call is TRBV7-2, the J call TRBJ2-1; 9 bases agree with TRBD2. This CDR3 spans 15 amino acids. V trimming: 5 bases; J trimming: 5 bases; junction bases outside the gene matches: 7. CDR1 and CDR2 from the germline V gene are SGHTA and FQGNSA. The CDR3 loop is CASSPGTSPNNEQFF. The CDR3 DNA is TGTGCCAGCAGCCCGGGGACTAGCCCTAACAATGAGCAGTTCTTC.

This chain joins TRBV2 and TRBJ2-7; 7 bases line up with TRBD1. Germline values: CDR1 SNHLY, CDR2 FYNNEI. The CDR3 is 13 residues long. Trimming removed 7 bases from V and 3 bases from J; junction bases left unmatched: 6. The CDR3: CASILGQLYEQYF. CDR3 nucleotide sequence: TGTGCCAGCATCCTGGGACAGCTCTACGAGCAGTACTTC.